One and the same sample provided the 5 T cell receptor beta chains below, sequenced in a study of vaccination and CD4 T cells after COVID-19 (dated by TCRdb to about 2022). This specimen's treatment or condition label, interpreted: roughly ten-day PBMC culture with coronavirus spike peptide pools or control peptides (ViraFEST assay). Libraries were constructed by PCR. The instrument given in TCRdb is Illumina iSeq 100. DNA from cultured CD4+ T cells underwent TCR sequencing with the Oncomine TCR Beta short-read assay at the Johns Hopkins FTIC core. Starting from the raw public reads, TCRdb applied fastp trimming at Q25, assembled clones with MiXCR and retained in-frame beta chains. Rows with a matching CDR3 protein are joined into one entry that keeps the most common DNA and genes. The sample data list 5,900 or so distinct CDR3 sequences, and approximately 33% of these were observed just once. The ten largest clones capture 10% to 11% of the sample.

These receptors lack a known antigen. Sequencing was performed on CD4+ T cells from blood, cultured in vitro, taken after SARS-CoV-2 vaccination. The origin of the receptors is a human donor who had recovered from COVID-19.

The chain combines TRBV5-4 with TRBJ1-3; D remains ambiguous. Trimming shortened V by 4 bases and J by 4 bases, and 12 bases separated the two germline ends. The CDR3 runs to 14 residues. Germline CDR1 is SGHNT and CDR2 is YYREEE (reference sequence). CDR3 in DNA: TGTGCCAGCAGCCAGGTCGGCGGGGGAAACACCATATATTTT. Protein product: CASSQVGGGNTIYF.

This chain uses TRBV5-1 with TRBJ1-1; TRBD1 matches at 8 bases. The CDR3 sequence is 16 residues long. The trim removed 0 bases at V and 3 bases at J, leaving 7 bases unmatched. In germline, CDR1 is SGHRS, CDR2 YFSETQ. CDR3 nucleotide sequence: TGCGCCAGCAGCTTGGGTCAGGGGGCGCATGACACTGAAGCTTTCTTT. Protein sequence: CASSLGQGAHDTEAFF.

Within the sample, this clonotype is medium-sized. This chain connects TRBV28 to TRBJ2-7; 13 nucleotides agree with TRBD2. Germline CDR1 is MDHEN and CDR2 is SYDVKM. V shed 2 bases, J shed 0 bases, and the junction held 7 bases outside the gene matches. The CDR3 runs to 18 residues. The CDR3 DNA sequence: TGTGCCAGCAGTTTACTCGGGACTAGCGGGACGAGCTCCTACGAGCAGTACTTC. Its translation: CASSLLGTSGTSSYEQYF. Based on the CDR3 plus reference TRBV28 and TRBJ2-7, the full variable domain is DVKVTQSSRYLVKRTGEKVFLECVQDMDHENMFWYRQDPGLGLRLIYFSYDVKMKEKGDIPEGYSVSREKKERFSLILESASTNQTSMYLCASSLLGTSGTSSYEQYFGPGTRLTVT.

This clonotype was picked up a small number of times. The genes are TRBV20-1 and TRBJ2-7; D may be TRBD2 (6 bases). In germline, CDR1 is DFQATT, CDR2 SNEGSKA (reference sequence). The CDR3 is 11 residues long. CDR3: CSPGSSYEQYF. The CDR3 DNA is TGCAGCCCCGGGAGCTCCTACGAGCAGTACTTC.

The CDR3: CSARARGANRYNEQFF. DNA for the CDR3: TGCAGTGCTAGAGCACGGGGGGCAAATCGGTACAATGAGCAGTTCTTC. The chain recombines TRBV20-1 with TRBJ2-1; tentatively, D is TRBD2 (7 bases). Looked up from germline, CDR1 is DFQATT and CDR2 is SNEGSKA (reference sequence). The CDR3 consists of 16 residues. Trimming shortened V by 1 base and J by 4 bases, and 17 bases separated the two germline ends.